A selection of T cell receptor beta chains follows, all from one sample in a study of T cells in Graves' hyperthyroidism and ophthalmopathy. TCRdb re-analysed the multiplex PCR reads in MiXCR, keeping a single row per CDR3 protein. The sample carries about 260,000 distinct CDR3 sequences, roughly 15% recorded once. Material: blood. These receptors were collected from a woman under 30 with Graves' ophthalmopathy. Both conserved end residues are part of each CDR3. D genes are given only for firm matches. Clone size is stated in some rows and not others, as once, few, many or a class when expanded.

V gene	clone size	J gene	D gene	CDR3 protein	CDR3 DNA
TRBV6-2/TRBV6-3	many	TRBJ2-5	TRBD2	CASSRQTSGQETQYF	TGTGCCAGCAGCCGACAGACTAGCGGGCAAGAGACCCAGTACTTC
TRBV27	many	TRBJ1-5	NA	CASSLSGGRQPQHF	TGTGCCAGCAGTTTATCGGGAGGGCGCCAGCCCCAGCATTTT
TRBV7-3	many	TRBJ2-1	TRBD1	CASSSLPGQGARSNEQFF	TGTGCCAGCAGCTCCTTGCCCGGACAGGGGGCTCGATCCAATGAGCAGTTCTTC
TRBV28	NA	TRBJ1-1	TRBD1	CASSPPGQGANTEAFF	TGTGCCAGCAGTCCTCCGGGACAGGGGGCGAACACTGAAGCTTTCTTT
TRBV2	many	TRBJ2-1	NA	CASSDQATYNEQFF	TGTGCCAGCAGTGACCAGGCTACCTACAATGAGCAGTTCTTC
TRBV2	many	TRBJ1-2	NA	CASTGGLANYGYTF	TGTGCCAGCACCGGAGGGCTTGCTAACTATGGCTACACCTTC
TRBV2	many	TRBJ2-2	NA	CASSEAIRAGGELFF	TGTGCCAGCAGTGAAGCAATCAGGGCTGGCGGGGAGCTGTTTTTT
TRBV6-6	many	TRBJ1-1	TRBD1	CASSYWTGGTGTEAFF	TGTGCCAGCAGTTACTGGACAGGGGGAACAGGGACTGAAGCTTTCTTT
TRBV7-3	many	TRBJ2-6	TRBD1	CASSLGTGGAGANVLTF	TGTGCCAGCAGCTTAGGGACAGGGGGCGCTGGGGCCAACGTCCTGACTTTC
TRBV12-3/TRBV12-4	many	TRBJ2-2	TRBD1	CASRPGQGPTGELFF	TGTGCCAGCAGACCTGGACAGGGCCCCACCGGGGAGCTGTTTTTT
TRBV18	few	TRBJ2-6	NA	CASSPTGYGANVLTF	TGTGCCAGCTCACCAACCGGGTACGGGGCCAACGTCCTGACTTTC
TRBV28	many	TRBJ2-7	NA	CASSIILTGRSYEQYF	TGTGCCAGCAGTATTATTCTGACAGGAAGATCCTACGAGCAGTACTTC
TRBV12-3/TRBV12-4	NA	TRBJ2-5	NA	CASRLILGRVQYF	TGTGCCAGCAGGTTGATTTTGGGCCGGGTACAGTACTTC
TRBV6-1	many	TRBJ2-3	NA	CASSEFRASTDTQYF	TGTGCCAGCAGTGAATTTCGGGCTAGCACAGATACGCAGTATTTT
TRBV3-1	many	TRBJ1-6	NA	CASSPRPGGESPLHF	TGTGCCAGCAGCCCGCGACCCGGGGGCGAATCACCCCTCCACTTT
TRBV6-1	many	TRBJ2-5	NA	CASSGQGATQETQYF	TGTGCCAGCAGTGGGCAGGGCGCGACTCAAGAGACCCAGTACTTC
TRBV6-2/TRBV6-3	many	TRBJ2-3	TRBD2	CASSYKLATTDTQYF	TGTGCCAGCAGTTACAAACTAGCGACGACAGATACGCAGTATTTT
TRBV29-1	NA	TRBJ2-7	TRBD2	CSVGSGTSGGDEQYF	TGCAGCGTTGGGTCAGGGACTAGCGGGGGGGACGAGCAGTACTTC
TRBV7-2	few	TRBJ2-7	TRBD2	CASSRGSSGGGYDEQYF	TGTGCCAGCAGCCGGGGGTCTAGCGGGGGGGGTTATGACGAGCAGTACTTC
TRBV7-9	NA	TRBJ2-3	NA	CASSPQRFGADTQYF	TGTGCCAGCAGCCCCCAAAGGTTTGGGGCAGATACGCAGTATTTT
TRBV11-2	few	TRBJ2-2	NA	CASHGSPGRTGELFF	TGTGCCAGCCACGGGTCTCCAGGGAGAACCGGGGAGCTGTTTTTT
TRBV18	many	TRBJ2-2	NA	CASGTTSLMVNTGELFF	TGTGCCAGCGGGACGACTAGTTTGATGGTGAACACCGGGGAGCTGTTTTTT
TRBV20-1	many	TRBJ1-6	NA	CSANKDAGVGSPLHF	TGCAGTGCTAATAAGGACGCAGGGGTTGGTTCACCCCTCCACTTT
TRBV7-6	few	TRBJ2-7	NA	CASSYPGDSEQYF	TGTGCCAGCAGCTACCCGGGGGATAGCGAGCAGTACTTC
TRBV2	NA	TRBJ2-7	TRBD1	CASRERQGTPYEQYF	TGTGCCAGCAGAGAGAGACAGGGGACCCCCTACGAGCAGTACTTC
TRBV25-1	many	TRBJ1-1	TRBD1	CASRLTGAMNTEAFF	TGTGCCAGCAGGTTGACAGGGGCAATGAACACTGAAGCTTTCTTT
TRBV28	few	TRBJ2-3	TRBD2	CASSLFRLADLYNTQYF	TGTGCCAGCAGTTTATTTCGACTAGCGGACCTCTATAATACGCAGTATTTT
TRBV15	many	TRBJ1-4	NA	CATSPQGTINEKLFF	TGTGCCACCAGCCCCCAAGGGACTATTAATGAAAAACTGTTTTTT
TRBV7-9	many	TRBJ1-1	TRBD1	CASRPPGQTLQGYNTEAFF	TGTGCCAGCAGACCCCCGGGACAGACCCTACAGGGGTATAACACTGAAGCTTTCTTT
TRBV29-1	many	TRBJ2-7	NA	CSVGWGTSSYEQYF	TGCAGCGTAGGGTGGGGGACCTCCTCCTACGAGCAGTACTTC
TRBV2	many	TRBJ2-2	TRBD2	CASSGLADNTGELFF	TGTGCCAGCAGTGGGCTAGCGGATAACACCGGGGAGCTGTTTTTT
TRBV7-2	many	TRBJ1-4	TRBD1	CASSARQGRNEKLFF	TGTGCCAGCAGCGCCCGACAGGGGCGGAATGAAAAACTGTTTTTT
TRBV12-3/TRBV12-4	many	TRBJ1-5	TRBD1	CASSDRGLGNQPQHF	TGTGCCAGCAGTGATAGGGGGCTTGGGAATCAGCCCCAGCATTTT
TRBV6-1	NA	TRBJ2-3	NA	CSSSEPPGASRADTQYF	TGTTCCAGCAGTGAACCCCCGGGGGCGTCTCGCGCAGATACGCAGTATTTT
TRBV28	many	TRBJ2-1	NA	CASSTGTLEGNEQFF	TGTGCCAGCAGCACCGGGACACTTGAAGGCAATGAGCAGTTCTTC
TRBV13	NA	TRBJ2-5	TRBD1	CASSTKGQGNVETQYF	TGTGCCAGCAGCACGAAGGGACAGGGTAATGTGGAGACCCAGTACTTC
TRBV28	NA	TRBJ2-7	TRBD1	CASRSPTGTGSSYEQYF	TGTGCCAGCAGATCTCCCACCGGGACAGGGAGCTCCTACGAGCAGTACTTC
TRBV7-2	many	TRBJ2-7	NA	CASSLFSAALNYEQYF	TGTGCCAGCAGCTTATTTTCAGCGGCCCTGAACTACGAGCAGTACTTC
TRBV30	many	TRBJ2-1	TRBD1	CAWRGDRLSGSYSYNEQFF	TGTGCCTGGAGGGGGGACAGGTTAAGCGGGTCGTACTCCTACAATGAGCAGTTCTTC
TRBV5-8	many	TRBJ2-7	TRBD1	CASSWDRAHEQYF	TGTGCCAGCAGCTGGGACAGGGCTCACGAGCAGTACTTC
TRBV7-8	many	TRBJ1-6	NA	CASSFHRVGNSPLHF	TGTGCCAGCAGCTTTCACAGGGTGGGGAATTCACCCCTCCACTTT
TRBV7-9	many	TRBJ2-3	NA	CASSWGAGDTQYF	TGTGCCAGCAGCTGGGGGGCCGGAGATACGCAGTATTTT
TRBV12-3/TRBV12-4	few	TRBJ1-6	NA	CASRPGQSGPENSPLHF	TGTGCCAGCAGGCCAGGTCAGTCGGGCCCTGAAAATTCACCCCTCCACTTT
TRBV20-1	many	TRBJ2-1	NA	CSARVGAINEQFF	TGCAGTGCTAGAGTTGGGGCGATCAATGAGCAGTTCTTC
TRBV14	many	TRBJ2-1	NA	CASSHPAPLNEQFF	TGTGCCAGCAGCCACCCAGCGCCCCTCAATGAGCAGTTCTTC
TRBV20-1	many	TRBJ2-5	TRBD2	CSARGASGRWETQYF	TGCAGTGCAAGAGGGGCTAGCGGGAGGTGGGAGACCCAGTACTTC
TRBV4-1	NA	TRBJ2-1	TRBD2	CASSQDLAGAVNEQFF	TGCGCCAGCAGCCAAGATCTAGCGGGAGCGGTCAATGAGCAGTTCTTC
TRBV11-2	many	TRBJ1-5	NA	CASSLDRTSQPQHF	TGTGCCAGCAGCTTAGACCGGACAAGCCAGCCCCAGCATTTT
TRBV2	many	TRBJ2-7	TRBD2	CASSVISGSYEQYF	TGTGCCAGCAGTGTAATTAGCGGGTCCTACGAGCAGTACTTC
TRBV10-1	NA	TRBJ2-3	TRBD1	CASNPGQGVTDTQYF	TGCGCCAGCAATCCAGGACAGGGGGTCACAGATACGCAGTATTTT
TRBV28	many	TRBJ2-5	TRBD1	CASSLATGQGETQYF	TGTGCCAGCAGTTTAGCGACAGGGCAAGGGGAGACCCAGTACTTC
TRBV4-1	many	TRBJ1-5	NA	CASSQVGPYQPQHF	TGCGCCAGCAGCCAAGTTGGCCCGTATCAGCCCCAGCATTTT
TRBV28	many	TRBJ1-5	NA	CASTLDVSNQPQHF	TGTGCCAGCACCTTGGATGTTAGCAATCAGCCCCAGCATTTT
TRBV30	many	TRBJ1-1	TRBD1	CAWSVGTGDTEAFF	TGTGCCTGGAGTGTAGGGACAGGGGACACTGAAGCTTTCTTT
TRBV9	NA	TRBJ1-1	TRBD1	CASSSQGGGTEAFF	TGTGCCAGCAGCTCCCAGGGGGGAGGAACTGAAGCTTTCTTT